Presented here are 27 T cell receptor beta chains from one specimen sequenced in a study of cytomegalovirus exposure and HLA in healthy donors. Both 60 Vbeta primers and 13 Jbeta primers went into the PCR. The repertoire was sequenced with immunoSEQ multiplex PCR; TCRdb's copy has only in-frame clones and lacks some. The sample holds roughly 150,000 clones, about 75% seen once. Sequenced sample: PBMCs. The receptors were gathered from a male donor in good health and CMV-seronegative.

There are a few counts of this clone. The chain recombines TRBV11-2 with TRBJ2-7; 9 nucleotides match TRBD2. The V segment lost 1 base and the J segment 2 bases; nucleotides outside the gene matches: 9. This CDR3 spans 17 amino acids. The germline CDR1 and CDR2 sequences are SGHAT and FQNNGV. The CDR3 sequence is CASSLVLVSGGTYEQYF. The CDR3 region has the DNA TGTGCCAGCAGCTTAGTTTTGGTTAGCGGGGGAACCTACGAGCAGTACTTC.

The genes are TRBV29-1 and TRBJ1-2; 7 nucleotides match TRBD1. The CDR3 runs to 12 residues. In germline, CDR1 is SQVTM, CDR2 ANQGSEA. The V gene end was trimmed by 3 bases and the J gene end by 9 bases; junction bases not matched to a gene: 7. CDR3 nucleotides: TGCAGCGTTGAGGAACAGGGGTTGAGCTACACCTTC. Residues: CSVEEQGLSYTF.

Only a few counts were recorded for this clone. This sequence joins TRBV11-2 and TRBJ2-7, with 12 bases matching TRBD1. The trim removed 4 bases at V and 7 bases at J, leaving 2 bases unmatched. In germline, CDR1 is SGHAT, CDR2 FQNNGV. The CDR3 spans 13 residues. The DNA of the CDR3 is TGTGCCAGCAGCTGGGACAGGGGGCAAGAGCAGTACTTC. Encoded protein: CASSWDRGQEQYF.

The rearrangement links TRBV19 to TRBJ1-1; 9 bases line up with TRBD1. Germline CDR1 LNHDA, CDR2 SQIVND (reference sequence). The trim removed 9 bases at V and 4 bases at J, leaving 15 bases unmatched. The CDR3 is made up of 16 amino acids. In DNA, the CDR3 is TGTGCCAGCATCCATAAAACCGGGACAGGGCTCACTGAAGCTTTCTTT. Translated: CASIHKTGTGLTEAFF.

This clone has only one observation. The V gene is TRBV6-5, the J gene TRBJ1-1; the D gene is possibly TRBD1 (5 bases). The germline V gene has CDR1 MNHEY and CDR2 SVGAGI. The CDR3 spans 16 residues. V gave up 0 bases and J gave up 2 bases, with 13 bases separating them. This chain's CDR3 is CASSYSTRQSNTEAFF. The CDR3, as DNA: TGTGCCAGCAGTTACTCGACAAGACAGAGCAACACTGAAGCTTTCTTT.

With regard to this clone: Other nucleotide sequences from this sample produce the same CDR3. This sequence joins TRBV6-5 and TRBJ1-4, with unresolved D. The CDR3 is 14 residues long. The V end lost 0 bases, the J end lost 7 bases, and 9 bases lay between the germline ends. Germline V lookup: CDR1 MNHEY, CDR2 SVGAGI. The CDR3 protein is CASSYSGPGEKLFF. The CDR3 nucleotides are TGTGCCAGCAGTTACTCGGGTCCAGGTGAAAAACTGTTTTTT.

V gene TRBV6-6 combines with J gene TRBJ2-7; 12 bases line up with TRBD2. The CDR3 has 15 amino acids. V trimming: 6 bases; J trimming: 2 bases; junction bases outside the gene matches: 5. From germline, CDR1 is MNHNY and CDR2 SVGAGI (reference sequence). This chain's CDR3 is CASREGLAGPYEQYF. The CDR3 DNA reads TGTGCCAGCAGGGAGGGACTAGCGGGCCCCTACGAGCAGTACTTC.

The rearrangement links TRBV5-6 to TRBJ1-2; 10 bases line up with TRBD1. The CDR3 spans 14 residues. CDR1 SGHDT and CDR2 YYEEEE come from the germline V gene. The V segment lost 0 bases and the J segment 5 bases; nucleotides outside the gene matches: 1. In nucleotides, the CDR3 is TGTGCCAGCAGCTTGGGACAGGGGGCGTATGGCTACACCTTC. Translation gives CASSLGQGAYGYTF.

The chain joins TRBV5-1 to TRBJ1-1; TRBD1 might be the D (5 bases). Trimming took 3 bases from V and 6 from J, leaving 9 bases between them. This CDR3 spans 12 amino acids. Germline lookup yields CDR1 SGHRS and CDR2 YFSETQ. DNA of the CDR3: TGCGCCAGCAGCTCCGACAGTCCTGAAGCTTTCTTT. This sequence encodes CASSSDSPEAFF.

This clone was seen once. This chain uses TRBV9 with TRBJ2-5; 8 bases agree with TRBD2. Germline assignment: CDR1 SGDLS and CDR2 YYNGEE. CDR3 length: 14 residues. V trimming: 3 bases; J trimming: 1 base; junction bases outside the gene matches: 2. The CDR3 DNA is TGTGCCAGCAGCGCAGGGACTAGCCAAGAGACCCAGTACTTC. Translating it yields CASSAGTSQETQYF.

The J gene is TRBJ2-7, the V gene TRBV19; tentatively, D is TRBD2 (5 bases). CDR1 is LNHDA and CDR2 is SQIVND in the germline V gene (reference sequence). Trimming removed 1 base at V and 6 bases at J, with 7 bases between. The CDR3 loop spans 12 amino acids. The CDR3 protein is CASSIGGGEQYF. The CDR3 nucleotides are TGTGCCAGTAGTATAGGAGGAGGCGAGCAGTACTTC.

The rearrangement uses TRBV19 and TRBJ1-6; D call uncertain. V dropped 4 bases and J dropped 8 bases, with 12 bases sitting between them. The CDR3 totals 14 residues. Germline values: CDR1 LNHDA, CDR2 SQIVND (reference sequence). Here the CDR3 reads CASSKRHGDSPLHF. The CDR3 region has the DNA TGTGCCAGTAGTAAGAGACACGGGGATTCACCCCTCCACTTT. The complete variable domain, with remaining parts taken from reference TRBV19 and TRBJ1-6, reads DGGITQSPKYLFRKEGQNVTLSCEQNLNHDAMYWYRQDPGQGLRLIYYSQIVNDFQKGDIAEGYSVSREKKESFPLTVTSAQKNPTAFYLCASSKRHGDSPLHFGNGTRLTVT.

The genes are TRBV5-1 and TRBJ2-3; the D is unclear. Between the trimmed V and J ends, which lost 1 base and 1 base, there was a span of 10 bases. From germline, CDR1 is SGHRS and CDR2 YFSETQ. CDR3 length: 15 residues. CDR3 nucleotide sequence: TGCGCCAGCAGCTTGAGCGCGGTGGGCACAGATACGCAGTATTTT. It translates to CASSLSAVGTDTQYF. Full variable domain (rest looked up from reference TRBV5-1 and TRBJ2-3): KAGVTQTPRYLIKTRGQQVTLSCSPISGHRSVSWYQQTPGQGLQFLFEYFSETQRNKGNFPGRFSGRQFSNSRSEMNVSTLELGDSALYLCASSLSAVGTDTQYFGPGTRLTVL.

The chain has TRBV7-9 and TRBJ1-4, with D possibly TRBD1 on 6 matching bases. Germline CDR1 is SEHNR and CDR2 is FQNEAQ (reference sequence). This CDR3 is 15 amino acids long. The ends were cut back, 5 bases at V and 7 bases at J, with 17 bases in the middle. CDR3 protein: CASSPERGLGEKLFF. The CDR3 DNA follows: TGTGCCAGCAGCCCAGAGAGGGGGTTAGGTGAAAAACTGTTTTTT.

This clone appeared a single time. CDR3 in DNA: TGTGCCAGCAGTACAGGGTCTACTAATGAAAAACTGTTTTTT. It yields the protein CASSTGSTNEKLFF. This chain uses TRBV6-5 with TRBJ1-4; maybe TRBD1 (6 bases). Per germline, CDR1 MNHEY and CDR2 SVGAGI. The CDR3 is 14 residues long. Trimming stripped 5 bases from V and 2 bases from J, with 9 bases between.

The rearrangement uses TRBV11-2 and TRBJ2-3; D possibly corresponds to TRBD2 (5 bases). Trimming stripped 1 base from V and 2 bases from J, with 10 bases between. The germline V gene encodes CDR1 SGHAT and CDR2 FQNNGV. This CDR3 region has 15 residues. CDR3 DNA sequence: TGTGCCAGCAGCTTAGGCGGGTACGTCACAGATACGCAGTATTTT. This sequence encodes CASSLGGYVTDTQYF. The full variable domain, in which reference TRBV11-2 and TRBJ2-3 provide the parts outside the CDR3, is EAGVAQSPRYKIIEKRQSVAFWCNPISGHATLYWYQQILGQGPKLLIQFQNNGVVDDSQLPKDRFSAERLKGVDSTLKIQPAKLEDSAVYLCASSLGGYVTDTQYFGPGTRLTVL.

This rearrangement joins TRBV7-9 to TRBJ1-2; 8 nucleotides match TRBD1. V lost 5 bases, J lost 7 bases, and 6 bases stayed unmatched. In germline, CDR1 is SEHNR, CDR2 FQNEAQ (reference sequence). This CDR3 has 13 amino acids. DNA of the CDR3: TGTGCCAGCAGCATGACAGGGGAGGTTGGCTACACCTTC. It specifies CASSMTGEVGYTF.

V gene TRBV5-1 combines with J gene TRBJ1-1; no firm D call. The length of the CDR3 is 15 residues. Trimming pared 3 bases from V and 0 bases from J, leaving 12 bases between. Germline lookup yields CDR1 SGHRS and CDR2 YFSETQ. CDR3: CASSSEGSMNTEAFF. The CDR3 DNA is TGCGCCAGCAGCTCCGAGGGCAGCATGAACACTGAAGCTTTCTTT. The full variable domain, in which reference TRBV5-1 and TRBJ1-1 provide the parts outside the CDR3, is KAGVTQTPRYLIKTRGQQVTLSCSPISGHRSVSWYQQTPGQGLQFLFEYFSETQRNKGNFPGRFSGRQFSNSRSEMNVSTLELGDSALYLCASSSEGSMNTEAFFGQGTRLTVV.

J is TRBJ1-6 and V is TRBV6-4; TRBD1 agrees at 7 bases. Germline values: CDR1 MRHNA, CDR2 SNTAGT. The CDR3 spans 14 residues. Trimming at V came to 2 bases and at J to 6 bases, leaving 1 base not matched to a gene. The CDR3 loop is CASSDRDSNSPLHF. CDR3 DNA sequence: TGTGCCAGCAGTGACCGGGACAGTAATTCACCCCTCCACTTT.

V is TRBV4-2 and J is TRBJ2-1, with 7 bases fitting TRBD2. The CDR3 is made up of 16 amino acids. Per germline, CDR1 LGHNA and CDR2 YNFKEQ. V gave up 4 bases and J gave up 2 bases; unmatched junction bases: 8. The CDR3: CASSLSGRGAYNEQFF. In DNA, the CDR3 is TGTGCCAGCAGCCTTAGCGGGCGGGGTGCCTACAATGAGCAGTTCTTC.

This chain connects TRBV5-6 to TRBJ1-5; 8 bases are a match to TRBD1. Germline V gene data show CDR1 as SGHDT and CDR2 as YYEEEE. Trimming at V came to 0 bases and at J to 1 base, leaving 3 bases not matched to a gene. The CDR3 is made up of 16 amino acids. The CDR3 nucleotides read TGTGCCAGCAGCTTGGCAGGGGGCGCGAGCAATCAGCCCCAGCATTTT. Translated: CASSLAGGASNQPQHF.

This chain connects TRBV12-5 to TRBJ2-7, with 9 positions matching TRBD1. After removal of 4 bases from V and 2 bases from J, the junction contained 6 bases not matched to a gene. The germline V gene has CDR1 LGHNT and CDR2 FRNRAP. The CDR3 spans 15 residues. This CDR3 is CASGSLGQGPYEQYF. In nucleotides, the CDR3 is TGTGCTAGTGGTTCCCTGGGACAGGGACCCTACGAGCAGTACTTC.

The chain combines TRBV5-4 with TRBJ2-1, with no clear D. The CDR3 extends over 13 amino acids. CDR1 is SGHNT and CDR2 is YYREEE in the germline V gene (reference sequence). V was shortened by 4 bases and J by 4 bases, with 9 bases between the two germline ends. CDR3: CASSKLEYNEQFF. The DNA for the CDR3 is TGTGCCAGCAGCAAGCTAGAATACAATGAGCAGTTCTTC.

The gene calls are TRBV7-2 and TRBJ2-7, with 8 bases fitting TRBD2. The germline V gene has CDR1 SGHTA and CDR2 FQGNSA. This CDR3 region has 15 residues. J was trimmed by 6 bases and V by 6 bases; bases with no gene match: 13. The CDR3 region is CASSGGGAGEGEQYF. The DNA for the CDR3 is TGTGCCAGCAGTGGGGGCGGAGCGGGGGAGGGCGAGCAGTACTTC.

This clone was recorded once. The genes are TRBV7-9 and TRBJ2-7, with a tentative D call TRBD2 (6 bases). Germline V gives CDR1 SEHNR, CDR2 FQNEAQ (reference sequence). Trimming cost V 5 bases and J 1 base, with 18 bases left between them. The CDR3 runs 16 residues. CDR3 nucleotides: TGTGCCAGCAGCCCTTCCGGGGGAATAGGATCCTACGAGCAGTACTTC. Amino acid sequence: CASSPSGGIGSYEQYF.

The rearrangement joins TRBV6-1 to TRBJ1-2, with TRBD1 matching 8 bases. This CDR3 comprises 16 residues. Germline trimming cut 0 bases from V and 4 bases from J; bases unmatched to any gene: 7. Germline assignment: CDR1 MNHNS and CDR2 SASEGT. CDR3: CASSEAIMDRVYGYTF. CDR3 DNA: TGTGCCAGCAGTGAAGCGATTATGGACAGGGTCTATGGCTACACCTTC.

This clone appeared a few times. The chain recombines TRBV30 with TRBJ1-1, with D unclear. V gave up 5 bases and J gave up 4 bases, with 8 bases separating them. The CDR3 length is 11 residues. CDR1 is GTSNPN, CDR2 SVGIG, per germline (reference sequence). This chain's CDR3 is CAWGDGTEAFF. The CDR3 DNA is TGTGCCTGGGGAGACGGCACTGAAGCTTTCTTT.